This T cell receptor beta chain came from a study of cytomegalovirus exposure and HLA in healthy donors. The primer mix had 60 Vbeta and 13 Jbeta primers. Some clones are missing from TCRdb's copy, which holds only in-frame ones; the method was immunoSEQ multiplex PCR. In the table there are under 200,000 clones, 70% to 90% of which are singletons. Material for sequencing was PBMCs. The sequence derives from a woman aged 18-30 years in good health and CMV-seronegative.

As DNA, the CDR3 is TGTGCCAGCAGTAGACAGGGGGCCATCTATGGCTACACCTTC. Its translation: CASSRQGAIYGYTF. The V and J genes are TRBV28 and TRBJ1-2; 10 bases agree with TRBD1. The CDR3 length is 14 residues. CDR1 is MDHEN, CDR2 SYDVKM, per germline. The J segment lost 4 bases and the V segment lost 5 bases, leaving 4 bases of the junction unmatched.